This entry features one T cell receptor (beta chain) sequence. Its antigen is as yet unknown. Germline V CDR1 and CDR2: ENHRY, SYGVKD. This CDR3 has 14 amino acids. The junction had 4 bases not matched to a gene; V was cut back by 4 bases and J by 7 bases. This entry is derived from a study of T-cell memory formation after mild COVID-19. Study-wide context: TCR clusters mostly belonged to single donors. Study-wide points: While clones contracting from day 15 to 85 were balanced between CD4 and CD8, later expanders leaned CD4+. CD4+ contracting clones lay mainly in CM and EM, CD8+ ones in EMRA.

Using constant-segment primers, 5'RACE produced TCR alpha and TCR beta cDNA libraries carrying sample barcodes and UMIs. TCRdb passed the 5' RACE reads through MiXCR, listing each CDR3 protein once. Of more than 350,000 distinct CDR3 sequences listed, approximately 21% are singletons. This receptor was taken from an adult woman who had mild COVID-19 (a few samples of this study predate the infection). Cell type and time point are not known. The genes are TRBV10-3 and TRBJ2-1, with 10 bases identical to TRBD2. The sample taken for sequencing was PBMCs or a T cell subset sorted from them (not recorded which). Written as DNA, the CDR3 is TGTGCCATCAGTGGGACTAGCGGAGGAAATGAGCAGTTCTTC. This gives the protein CAISGTSGGNEQFF.